This record concerns one TCR beta chain sequence. Its cognate antigen is unknown. This sample was taken from a study of radiotherapy plus CTLA-4 blockade in lung cancer. Study-wide background: Overall, 18% of patients showed an objective response, while approximately 28% attained disease control.

Libraries were prepared by immunoSEQ multiplex PCR; TCRdb keeps only in-frame clonotypes and omits some of them. Altogether around 86,000 clones are present, around 83% being singletons, with the ten largest covering around 0.76%. Unmatched junction bases numbered 2, after V lost 4 bases and J lost 0 bases. The CDR3 contains 15 residues. The germline V gene encodes CDR1 SGHAT and CDR2 FQNNGV. Findings of the study overall: Subsequent to radiotherapy plus ipilimumab, tumor-derived TCR clones underwent expansion in blood. With interferon-beta, early dynamics of blood T cell clones were reported to best predict response.

Alongside CTLA-4 blockade with ipilimumab, patients with chemo-refractory metastatic non-small-cell lung cancer received focal radiation. The V call is TRBV11-2, the J call TRBJ2-1; 8 bases map to TRBD2. The sequence derives from a human donor with non-small cell lung cancer who had stable disease on radiotherapy plus ipilimumab. The sample consisted of peripheral blood, taken from a patient treated with radiotherapy plus ipilimumab. The CDR3 DNA reads TGTGCCAGCAGCTCAAGCGGGAGCTCCTACAATGAGCAGTTCTTC. Amino acid sequence: CASSSSGSSYNEQFF.